What follows are 13 T cell receptor beta chains derived from one specimen sequenced in a study of beta chain features in type 1 diabetes. Study-wide points: In all four CD4+ subsets, TCRB CDR3 length was significantly, moderately reduced in type 1 diabetes.

Expressed TCRB transcripts were sequenced because the isolated RNA had all been reverse transcribed beforehand. The table came from immunoSEQ multiplex PCR; TCRdb's copy has only in-frame clones and leaves some out. The sample yields some 26,000 clones, about 70% seen once. Which antigens these TCRs recognize remains unknown. Sequences were obtained from stem cell memory CD4+ T cells from blood. These receptors originate from a middle-aged woman with type 1 diabetes.

The chain is built from TRBV7-9 and TRBJ2-1, with 14 bases that match TRBD2. Per germline, CDR1 SEHNR and CDR2 FQNEAQ (reference sequence). The CDR3 is 17 residues long. The V gene end was trimmed by 4 bases and the J gene end by 6 bases; junction bases not matched to a gene: 8. For the CDR3, the DNA is TGTGCCAGCAGCTCCTACCCGGGACTAGCGGGAGTCAATGAGCAGTTCTTC. Translation: CASSSYPGLAGVNEQFF.

J is TRBJ1-1 and V is TRBV19, with D uncertain. CDR1 is LNHDA and CDR2 is SQIVND in the germline V gene (reference sequence). This CDR3 contains 15 residues. The V end lost 5 bases, the J end lost 2 bases, and 15 bases lay between the germline ends. The CDR3 DNA reads as TGTGCCAGTAGTGTACAAGTTTTACCTAACACTGAAGCTTTCTTT. Amino acid sequence: CASSVQVLPNTEAFF.

V is TRBV5-1 and J is TRBJ2-7; tentative D call: TRBD2 (6 bases). The CDR3 covers 13 residues. Trimming removed 5 bases from V and 2 bases from J, with 11 bases in between. CDR1 is SGHRS and CDR2 is YFSETQ in the germline V gene. The CDR3 DNA reads as TGCGCCAGCAGGGAGGGGAGCGCCTACGAGCAGTACTTC. Protein: CASREGSAYEQYF.

The rearrangement joins TRBV10-3 to TRBJ1-6; 9 bases are shared with TRBD1. Per germline, CDR1 ENHRY and CDR2 SYGVKD. The ends lost 0 bases at V and 10 bases at J; junction bases unmatched: 7. CDR3 length equals 16 residues. The CDR3 protein is CAISESTGTGSSPLHF. The CDR3 nucleotides are TGTGCCATCAGTGAGTCGACGGGGACAGGGTCCTCACCCCTCCACTTT.

The chain couples TRBV19 to TRBJ1-5, with TRBD1 identical over 8 bases. The germline V gene has CDR1 LNHDA and CDR2 SQIVND (reference sequence). The trim removed 2 bases at V and 1 base at J, leaving 13 bases unmatched. CDR3 length: 19 residues. DNA of the CDR3: TGTGCCAGTAGTATAAGGCCAGGGGGCTCTATATACAGCAATCAGCCCCAGCATTTT. As protein: CASSIRPGGSIYSNQPQHF.

This clone was found once. This chain connects TRBV4-3 to TRBJ2-3, with D uncertain. Germline V gene data show CDR1 as LGHNA and CDR2 as YSLEER. The V gene lost 4 bases and the J gene lost 5 bases, with 10 bases spanning the gap. The CDR3 spans 13 residues. The CDR3, as DNA: TGCGCCAGCAGCCGAGCCGGGTTAGATACGCAGTATTTT. Its protein is CASSRAGLDTQYF.

This rearrangement joins TRBV7-2 to TRBJ1-4, with unresolved D. The V and J ends lost 4 bases and 0 bases respectively, with 15 bases between them. CDR3 size: 17 residues. Germline V gene data show CDR1 as SGHTA and CDR2 as FQGNSA. DNA of the CDR3: TGTGCCAGCAGCTCATATGCCGGGATAGCAACTAATGAAAAACTGTTTTTT. Amino acid sequence: CASSSYAGIATNEKLFF.

The rearrangement links TRBV7-9 to TRBJ1-5, with 7 bases identical to TRBD1. CDR1 and CDR2 from the germline V gene are SEHNR and FQNEAQ (reference sequence). The length of the CDR3 is 14 residues. Trimming took 6 bases from V and 6 from J; bases not matched to a gene: 8. In DNA form, the CDR3 reads TGTGCCAGCAGTCCAGACAGGGTCGGTCAGCCCCAGCATTTT. Translated: CASSPDRVGQPQHF.

The CDR3 nucleotides read TGCAGCGGGGGGGGAGGTTGGGGAAGCTCCTACAATGAGCAGTTCTTC. This codes for CSGGGGWGSSYNEQFF. The genes are TRBV29-1 and TRBJ2-1; 7 nucleotides match TRBD2. The CDR3 sequence is 16 residues long. Looked up from germline, CDR1 is SQVTM and CDR2 is ANQGSEA. With V trimmed by 7 bases and J by 0 bases, 12 bases remained unmatched.

J is TRBJ2-3 and V is TRBV7-3, with 7 bases that match TRBD1. The V and J ends lost 5 bases and 2 bases, in that order; junction bases with no gene match: 4. The length of the CDR3 is 14 residues. The germline CDR1 and CDR2 sequences are SGHTA and FQGTGA. The CDR3 DNA sequence: TGTGCCAGCAGCCCGAGGGGGCTCACAGATACGCAGTATTTT. It is translated as CASSPRGLTDTQYF.

This chain uses TRBV7-6 with TRBJ1-6, with 8 positions matching TRBD1. The J segment lost 10 bases and the V segment lost 5 bases, leaving 4 bases of the junction unmatched. From germline, CDR1 is SGHVS and CDR2 FNYEAQ. This CDR3 region has 13 residues. This CDR3 reads CASSPGQVSPLHF. The CDR3 DNA reads as TGTGCCAGCAGCCCGGGACAGGTCTCACCCCTCCACTTT.

The chain carries TRBV10-3 and TRBJ1-2, with a tentative D call TRBD1 (5 bases). CDR3 length: 13 amino acids. Germline V gene lookup returns CDR1 ENHRY and CDR2 SYGVKD. Trimming removed 2 bases from V and 5 bases from J, with 9 bases in between. The CDR3 DNA reads as TGTGCCATCAGTGAGATGACAGTTTATGGCTACACCTTC. Residues: CAISEMTVYGYTF.

The J gene is TRBJ1-1, the V gene TRBV6-6; TRBD1 matches 12 bases. V gave up 4 bases and J gave up 2 bases; unmatched junction bases: 5. CDR3 size: 16 residues. CDR1 and CDR2 (germline): MNHNY, SVGAGI (reference sequence). CDR3 bases: TGTGCCAGCAGTTCCCCGGGACAGGGGGCAAACACTGAAGCTTTCTTT. Residues: CASSSPGQGANTEAFF.